This T cell receptor (beta chain) was identified in a study of shared clonotypes between healthy human individuals. Background on the study: Each donor's CD4 naive and CD4 memory cells filled three plates apiece, CD8 naive two, and CD8 memory one. Overall study results and limits: Shared clonotypes: approximately 5.3% naive CD4, about 3.5% naive CD8, 2% to 2.5% memory CD4, about 0.4% memory CD8.

The authors distributed each subset's genomic DNA evenly over several immunoSEQ plates. Sequenced by immunoSEQ multiplex PCR; TCRdb stores in-frame clones only, minus some. The sample yields just over 2,000,000 clones, 85% to 95% seen once. The CDR3 has 14 amino acids. V shed 2 bases and J shed 2 bases, with 9 bases lying between them. Germline V lookup: CDR1 MNHEY, CDR2 SMNVEV (reference sequence). Of note for this clone: The antigen remains unidentified.

This receptor was identified in a man younger than 30 in good health. V usage is TRBV27 and J usage is TRBJ1-1; D unclear. Material: naive CD4+ T cells sorted from blood. Subset indicated: CD45RA+ positively selected. CDR3 amino acids: CASSLATHNTEAFF. As DNA, the CDR3 is TGTGCCAGCAGTTTAGCCACCCATAACACTGAAGCTTTCTTT.